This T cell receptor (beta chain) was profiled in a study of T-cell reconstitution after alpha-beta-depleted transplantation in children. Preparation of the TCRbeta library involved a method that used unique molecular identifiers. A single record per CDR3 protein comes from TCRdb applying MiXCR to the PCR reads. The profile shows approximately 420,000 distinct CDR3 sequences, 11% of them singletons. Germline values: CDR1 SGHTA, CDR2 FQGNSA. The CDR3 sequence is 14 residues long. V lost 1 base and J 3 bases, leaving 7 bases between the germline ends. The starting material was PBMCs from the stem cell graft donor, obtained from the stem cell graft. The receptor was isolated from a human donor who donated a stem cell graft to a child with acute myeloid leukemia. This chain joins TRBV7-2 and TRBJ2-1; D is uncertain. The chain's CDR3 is CASSLGASYNEQFF. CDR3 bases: TGTGCCAGCAGCTTAGGTGCAAGCTACAATGAGCAGTTCTTC.